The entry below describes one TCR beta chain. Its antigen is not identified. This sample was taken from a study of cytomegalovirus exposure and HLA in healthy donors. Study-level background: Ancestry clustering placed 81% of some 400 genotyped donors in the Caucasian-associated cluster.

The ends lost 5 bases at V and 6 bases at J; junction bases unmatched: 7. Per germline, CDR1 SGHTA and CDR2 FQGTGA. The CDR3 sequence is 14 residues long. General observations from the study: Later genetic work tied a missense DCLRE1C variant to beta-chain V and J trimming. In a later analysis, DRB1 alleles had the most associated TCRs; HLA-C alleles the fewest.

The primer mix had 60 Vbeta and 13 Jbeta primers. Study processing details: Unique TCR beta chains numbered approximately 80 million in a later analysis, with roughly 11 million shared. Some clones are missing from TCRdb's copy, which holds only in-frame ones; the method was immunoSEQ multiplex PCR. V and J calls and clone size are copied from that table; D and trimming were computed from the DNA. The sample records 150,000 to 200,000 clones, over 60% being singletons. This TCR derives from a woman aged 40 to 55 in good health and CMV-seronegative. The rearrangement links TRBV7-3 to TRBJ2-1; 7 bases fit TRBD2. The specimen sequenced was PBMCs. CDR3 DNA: TGTGCCAGCAGCCCCGCAGGGAGGGGCAATGAGCAGTTCTTC. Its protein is CASSPAGRGNEQFF.